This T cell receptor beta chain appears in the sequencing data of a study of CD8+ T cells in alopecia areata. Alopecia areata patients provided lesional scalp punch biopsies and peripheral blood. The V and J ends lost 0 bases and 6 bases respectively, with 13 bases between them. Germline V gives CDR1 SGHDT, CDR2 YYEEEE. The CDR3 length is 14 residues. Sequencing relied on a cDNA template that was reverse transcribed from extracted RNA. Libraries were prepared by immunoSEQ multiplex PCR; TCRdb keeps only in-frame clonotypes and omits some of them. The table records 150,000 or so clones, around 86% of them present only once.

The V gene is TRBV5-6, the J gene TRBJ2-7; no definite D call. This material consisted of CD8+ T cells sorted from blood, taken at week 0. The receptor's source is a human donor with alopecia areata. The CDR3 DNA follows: TGTGCCAGCAGCTTGGCCGCCCTACCCTTCGAGCAGTACTTC. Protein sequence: CASSLAALPFEQYF. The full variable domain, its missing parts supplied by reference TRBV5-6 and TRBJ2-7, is DAGVTQSPTHLIKTRGQQVTLRCSPKSGHDTVSWYQQALGQGPQFIFQYYEEEERQRGNFPDRFSGHQFPNYSSELNVNALLLGDSALYLCASSLAALPFEQYFGPGTRLTVT.